Here is one T cell receptor beta chain with its context. Method: immunoSEQ multiplex PCR; TCRdb's copy keeps in-frame clones and lacks some. The sample lists approximately 670,000 clones, approximately 90% occurring once. Germline assignment: CDR1 SGHNT and CDR2 YENEEA. The CDR3 runs to 16 residues. V was pared by 1 base and J by 8 bases, with 15 bases between. These data belong to a study of blood T cell repertoires in COVID-19. The rearrangement joins TRBV11-3 to TRBJ1-6; D may be TRBD1 (5 bases). Sample: peripheral blood. The receptor was isolated from a woman under 30 with acute or convalescent COVID-19. This chain's CDR3 is CASSLAGVAKDSPLHF. The CDR3 DNA sequence: TGTGCCAGCAGCTTAGCGGGGGTGGCCAAGGATTCACCCCTCCACTTT.